This TCR beta chain was captured by sequencing in a study of blood T cell repertoires in COVID-19. Background on the study: The United States, Italy and Spain supplied acute and convalescent COVID-19 samples. T cells, B-cell-depleted T cells, or PBMCs supplied cDNA or gDNA.

The CDR3 consists of 13 residues. The germline gives CDR1 SGHVS, CDR2 FQNEAQ. Trimming removed 3 bases from V and 5 bases from J; junction bases left unmatched: 0. Assay: immunoSEQ multiplex PCR; the TCRdb copy retains only in-frame clones and omits some. Altogether about 94,000 clones are present, about 80% being singletons, with the ten largest covering 19%. The sample taken for sequencing was peripheral blood. The V and J genes are TRBV7-8 and TRBJ2-2; TRBD2 matches at 7 bases. The sequence came from a human donor in a cohort sampled during active COVID-19. CDR3 protein: CASSLGGTGELFF. The CDR3 DNA is TGTGCCAGCAGCTTGGGGGGGACCGGGGAGCTGTTTTTT. The full variable domain, in which reference TRBV7-8 and TRBJ2-2 provide the parts outside the CDR3, is GAGVSQSPRYKVAKRGQDVALRCDPISGHVSLFWYQQALGQGPEFLTYFQNEAQLDKSGLPSDRFFAERPEGSVSTLKIQRTQQEDSAVYLCASSLGGTGELFFGEGSRLTVL.